These 21 T cell receptor beta chains came from one sample sequenced in a study of siplizumab effects on memory and regulatory T cells. The method was immunoSEQ multiplex PCR; TCRdb's version includes in-frame clones alone and lacks a portion of them. In the table there are some 62,000 clones, less than 80% of which are singletons. The sequenced sample consisted of memory CD4+ T cells sorted from blood. The receptor source for this set is a human donor in good health.

The genes are TRBV29-1 and TRBJ1-2, with 8 bases aligning to TRBD1. The germline V gene has CDR1 SQVTM and CDR2 ANQGSEA. V lost 6 bases to trimming and J lost 5 bases; unmatched junction nucleotides: 5. CDR3 length: 12 amino acids. The CDR3 region is CSVARTGYGYTF. The CDR3, as DNA: TGCAGCGTCGCTAGGACAGGGTATGGCTACACCTTC.

The chain uses TRBV7-3 and TRBJ2-1; 7 bases match TRBD2. Germline V gene data show CDR1 as SGHTA and CDR2 as FQGTGA. With 2 bases clipped from V and 8 bases from J, the junction kept 9 bases outside the gene matches. CDR3 length: 15 residues. The CDR3 sequence is CASSLLAGVGDEQFF. The DNA for the CDR3 is TGTGCCAGCAGCTTATTGGCGGGGGTAGGGGATGAGCAGTTCTTC.

J is TRBJ1-2 and V is TRBV4-2; the D gene is possibly TRBD1 (6 bases). CDR3 size: 14 residues. Trimming stripped 5 bases from V and 4 bases from J, with 14 bases between. Germline CDR1 and CDR2: LGHNA and YNFKEQ. The CDR3 region is CASSMGGRVYGYTF. CDR3 DNA: TGTGCCAGCAGCATGGGGGGCAGGGTCTATGGCTACACCTTC.

The V gene is TRBV5-4, the J gene TRBJ1-4; D possibly corresponds to TRBD1 (5 bases). The V and J ends lost 0 bases and 7 bases respectively, with 10 bases between them. This CDR3 is built from 14 residues. CDR1 and CDR2 from the germline V gene are SGHNT and YYREEE (reference sequence). The CDR3 bases are TGTGCCAGCAGCTTGGCAGGGTTAGGTGAAAAACTGTTTTTT. This codes for CASSLAGLGEKLFF.

V and J are TRBV6-5 and TRBJ1-2, with D uncertain. Trimming removed 4 bases at V and 1 base at J, with 13 bases between. The germline CDR1 and CDR2 sequences are MNHEY and SVGAGI. The CDR3 consists of 15 residues. CDR3 DNA sequence: TGTGCCAGCAGTTGGGCAACCGCTTATAACTATGGCTACACCTTC. It encodes CASSWATAYNYGYTF.

In this sample, this clone turned up once. This chain links TRBV4-3 with TRBJ1-3; no clear D. The V end was cut by 0 bases, the J end by 6 bases, with 6 bases between. The germline gives CDR1 LGHNA, CDR2 YSLEER. This CDR3 is built from 13 residues. CDR3 protein: CASSQDRENTIYF. DNA for the CDR3: TGCGCCAGCAGCCAAGATAGGGAAAACACCATATATTTT.

The chain recombines TRBV20-1 with TRBJ1-1, with D tentatively TRBD1 (6 bases). The CDR3 contains 11 residues. Trimming cost V 6 bases and J 8 bases, with 13 bases left between them. Germline CDR1 reads DFQATT; CDR2 reads SNEGSKA (reference sequence). The CDR3 nucleotides read TGCAGTGCACTCTCGCAGGGGGAAGCTTTCTTT. Amino acid sequence: CSALSQGEAFF.

The chain is built from TRBV28 and TRBJ2-5; either TRBD1 or TRBD2 may fit D (5 bases each). The length of the CDR3 is 15 residues. CDR1 and CDR2 (germline): MDHEN, SYDVKM. Trimming pared 2 bases from V and 5 bases from J, leaving 15 bases between. Written as DNA, the CDR3 is TGTGCCAGCAGTTTAGCCGGGGCAGGGCGGGAGACCCAGTACTTC. This translates into CASSLAGAGRETQYF.

The gene calls are TRBV4-3 and TRBJ1-2; perhaps TRBD1 as D (5 bases). The CDR3 has 15 amino acids. V lost 0 bases, J lost 2 bases, and 10 bases lay in between. Germline assignment: CDR1 LGHNA and CDR2 YSLEER. The CDR3 sequence: CASSQDQRGNYGYTF. The CDR3 coding sequence is TGCGCCAGCAGCCAAGATCAACGGGGGAACTATGGCTACACCTTC.

This clone has just a few counts. The V and J genes are TRBV7-3 and TRBJ2-5, with D perhaps matching TRBD2 (6 bases). Germline V CDR1 and CDR2: SGHTA, FQGTGA. The CDR3 covers 15 residues. Deletions cut 5 bases from V and 4 bases from J, with 17 bases between. CDR3 nucleotide sequence: TGTGCCAGCAGCCCAACGGGGCGGGGAGGAGAGACCCAGTACTTC. This sequence encodes CASSPTGRGGETQYF.

This clone was detected a few times. The rearrangement uses TRBV19 and TRBJ1-5; D gene uncertain. V was clipped by 4 bases and J by 3 bases, with 7 bases between them. The CDR3 has 13 amino acids. CDR1 is LNHDA, CDR2 SQIVND, per germline (reference sequence). The CDR3 region is CASSNTDNQPQHF. DNA for the CDR3: TGTGCCAGTAGTAATACAGACAATCAGCCCCAGCATTTT.

The chain has TRBV18 and TRBJ2-7, with 8 bases aligning to TRBD2. V trimming: 0 bases; J trimming: 5 bases; junction bases outside the gene matches: 6. From germline, CDR1 is KGHSH and CDR2 LQKENI. The CDR3 loop spans 15 amino acids. The CDR3 protein is CASSPPGSGGNEQYF. CDR3 nucleotides: TGTGCCAGCTCACCACCGGGGTCGGGGGGGAACGAGCAGTACTTC.

The CDR3 sequence is CASSTRLAGATDTQYF. CDR3 sequence (DNA): TGTGCCAGCAGCACGCGCCTAGCGGGGGCCACAGATACGCAGTATTTT. This rearrangement joins TRBV14 to TRBJ2-3; 10 bases line up with TRBD2. Germline CDR1 and CDR2: SGHDN and FVKESK. After removal of 5 bases from V and 2 bases from J, the junction contained 7 bases not matched to a gene. CDR3 length: 16 amino acids.

The sample holds a few counts of this clone. The chain links TRBV18 to TRBJ2-7; D is uncertain. Deletions cut 3 bases from V and 7 bases from J, with 10 bases between. Germline V gene data show CDR1 as KGHSH and CDR2 as LQKENI. This CDR3 has 12 amino acids. CDR3 nucleotides: TGTGCCAGCTCACCCAAGCTAGGTGAGCAGTACTTC. Translation: CASSPKLGEQYF.

V is TRBV6-5 and J is TRBJ1-1; D unresolved. The CDR3 loop spans 15 amino acids. The germline V gene encodes CDR1 MNHEY and CDR2 SVGAGI. The V and J ends lost 0 bases and 1 base respectively, with 9 bases between them. The CDR3 bases are TGTGCCAGCAGTTACTCGAGGAAGTCGAACACTGAAGCTTTCTTT. It yields the protein CASSYSRKSNTEAFF.

The V call is TRBV7-3, the J call TRBJ1-1; weak D call: TRBD1 (6 bases). The CDR3 sequence is 13 residues long. Germline CDR1 and CDR2: SGHTA and FQGTGA. V was shortened by 10 bases and J by 0 bases, with 12 bases between the two germline ends. DNA for the CDR3: TGTGCCACCAAACAGGGAATGAACACTGAAGCTTTCTTT. Its translation: CATKQGMNTEAFF. The complete variable domain, with remaining parts taken from reference TRBV7-3 and TRBJ1-1, reads GAGVSQTPSNKVTEKGKYVELRCDPISGHTALYWYRQSLGQGPEFLIYFQGTGAADDSGLPNDRFFAVRPEGSVSTLKIQRTERGDSAVYLCATKQGMNTEAFFGQGTRLTVV.

The chain links TRBV5-6 to TRBJ1-1; no definite D call. CDR1 SGHDT and CDR2 YYEEEE come from the germline V gene. V lost 3 bases and J lost 1, with 7 bases in between. The CDR3 has 13 amino acids. The CDR3 spells CASSYGQNTEAFF. Here the CDR3 DNA reads TGTGCCAGCAGCTACGGGCAGAACACTGAAGCTTTCTTT.

The chain carries TRBV5-1 and TRBJ2-1; 8 positions agree with TRBD1. Germline CDR1 and CDR2: SGHRS and YFSETQ. The CDR3 is 16 amino acids. The V and J ends lost 0 bases and 7 bases, in that order; junction bases with no gene match: 9. The CDR3 spells CASSLALGQGANEQFF. The CDR3 DNA follows: TGCGCCAGCAGCTTGGCCTTAGGACAGGGCGCAAATGAGCAGTTCTTC.

The chain is built from TRBV5-1 and TRBJ2-1; D gene ambiguous. Trimming cost V 0 bases and J 4 bases, with 8 bases left between them. Germline CDR1 reads SGHRS; CDR2 reads YFSETQ. CDR3 size: 14 residues. The DNA for the CDR3 is TGCGCCAGCAGCTTGGAAGGGCTGTACAATGAGCAGTTCTTC. This encodes CASSLEGLYNEQFF.

This chain joins TRBV5-1 and TRBJ2-3; D is ambiguous. CDR3 length equals 16 residues. The germline V gene encodes CDR1 SGHRS and CDR2 YFSETQ. V lost 4 bases to trimming and J lost 0 bases, with 15 bases between them. This CDR3 reads CASSPTLTSSTDTQYF. In DNA, the CDR3 is TGCGCCAGCAGCCCGACCTTAACGTCGAGCACAGATACGCAGTATTTT.

The chain couples TRBV6-1 to TRBJ1-5; D perhaps matches TRBD1 (5 bases). V was clipped by 8 bases and J by 5 bases, with 13 bases between them. Germline-derived CDR1 and CDR2 are MNHNS and SASEGT. The CDR3 length is 13 residues. The CDR3 here is CASDRDFDQPQHF. The CDR3 DNA sequence: TGTGCCAGCGACCGGGACTTCGATCAGCCCCAGCATTTT.